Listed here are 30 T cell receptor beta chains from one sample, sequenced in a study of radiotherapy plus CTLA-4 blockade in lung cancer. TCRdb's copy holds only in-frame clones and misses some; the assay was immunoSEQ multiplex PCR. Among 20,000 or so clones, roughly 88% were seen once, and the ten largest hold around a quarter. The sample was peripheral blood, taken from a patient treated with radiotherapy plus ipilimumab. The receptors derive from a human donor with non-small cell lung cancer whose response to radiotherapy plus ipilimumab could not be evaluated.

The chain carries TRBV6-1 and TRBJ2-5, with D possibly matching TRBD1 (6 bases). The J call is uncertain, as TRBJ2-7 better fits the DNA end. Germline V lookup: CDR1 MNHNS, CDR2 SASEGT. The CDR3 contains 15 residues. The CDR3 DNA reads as TGTGCCAGCAGACAGGGTGCGGGTAGCTCCTACGAGCAGTACTTC. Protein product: CASRQGAGSSYEQYF.

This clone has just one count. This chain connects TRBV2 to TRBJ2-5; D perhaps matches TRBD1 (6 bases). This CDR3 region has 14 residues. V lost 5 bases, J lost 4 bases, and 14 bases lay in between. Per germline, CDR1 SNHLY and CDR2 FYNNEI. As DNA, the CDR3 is TGTGCCAGCAGTCCCGCGCTCAGGGGAGAGACCCAGTACTTC. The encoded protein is CASSPALRGETQYF.

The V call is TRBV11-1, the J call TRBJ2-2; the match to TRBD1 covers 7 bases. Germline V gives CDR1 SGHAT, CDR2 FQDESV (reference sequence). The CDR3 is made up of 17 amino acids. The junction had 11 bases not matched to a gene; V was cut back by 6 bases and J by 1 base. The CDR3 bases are TGTGCCAGCAGTTCGCCCCTAGGGGGCAAGAACACCGGGGAGCTGTTTTTT. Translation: CASSSPLGGKNTGELFF.

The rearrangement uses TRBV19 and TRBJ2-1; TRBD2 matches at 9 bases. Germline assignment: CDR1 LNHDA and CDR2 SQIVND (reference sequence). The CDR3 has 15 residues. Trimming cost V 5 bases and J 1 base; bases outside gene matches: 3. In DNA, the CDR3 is TGTGCCAGTAGTTTGAGCGGGAGGTCCTACAATGAGCAGTTCTTC. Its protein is CASSLSGRSYNEQFF.

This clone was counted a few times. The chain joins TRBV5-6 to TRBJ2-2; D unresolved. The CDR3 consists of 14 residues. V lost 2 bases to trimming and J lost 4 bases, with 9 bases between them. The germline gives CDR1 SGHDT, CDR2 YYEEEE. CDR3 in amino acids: CASSFQSVTGELFF. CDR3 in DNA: TGTGCCAGCAGCTTTCAATCGGTCACCGGGGAGCTGTTTTTT.

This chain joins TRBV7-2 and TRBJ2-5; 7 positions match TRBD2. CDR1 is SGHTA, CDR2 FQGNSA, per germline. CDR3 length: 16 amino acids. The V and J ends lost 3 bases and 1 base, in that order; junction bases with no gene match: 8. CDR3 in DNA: TGTGCCAGCAGCTTTAGCCTAGCGGCCCTCCAAGAGACCCAGTACTTC. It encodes CASSFSLAALQETQYF.

The CDR3 spells CASTRDVGGTAFF. The CDR3 coding sequence is TGTGCCAGCACGCGCGACGTGGGGGGGACAGCTTTCTTT. The chain couples TRBV6-5 to TRBJ1-1; D might be TRBD1 (5 bases). The V and J ends lost 7 bases and 10 bases respectively, with 19 bases between them. The CDR3 runs to 13 residues. Germline V gene data show CDR1 as MNHEY and CDR2 as SVGAGI.

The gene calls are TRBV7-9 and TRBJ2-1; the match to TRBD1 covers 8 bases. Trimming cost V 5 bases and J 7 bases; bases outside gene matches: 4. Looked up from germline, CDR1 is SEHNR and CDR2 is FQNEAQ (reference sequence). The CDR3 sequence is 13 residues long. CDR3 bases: TGTGCCAGCAGCCTGGACAGGGAAAATGAGCAGTTCTTC. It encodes CASSLDRENEQFF.

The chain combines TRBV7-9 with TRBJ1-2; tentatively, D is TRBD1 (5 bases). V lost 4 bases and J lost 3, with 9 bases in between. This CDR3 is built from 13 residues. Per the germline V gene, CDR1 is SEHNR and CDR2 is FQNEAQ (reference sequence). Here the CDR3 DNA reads TGTGCCAGCAGCTCGGGACTGCACTATGGCTACACCTTC. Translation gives CASSSGLHYGYTF.

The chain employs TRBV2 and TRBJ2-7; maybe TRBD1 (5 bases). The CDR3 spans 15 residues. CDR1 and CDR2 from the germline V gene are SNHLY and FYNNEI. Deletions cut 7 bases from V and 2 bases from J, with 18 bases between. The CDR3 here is CASTEGAGPPYEQYF. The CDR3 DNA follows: TGTGCCAGCACCGAAGGGGCAGGACCCCCCTACGAGCAGTACTTC.

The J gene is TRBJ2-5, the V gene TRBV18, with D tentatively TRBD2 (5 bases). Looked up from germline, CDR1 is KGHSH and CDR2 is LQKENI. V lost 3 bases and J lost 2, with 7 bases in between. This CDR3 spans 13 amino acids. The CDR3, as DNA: TGTGCCAGCTCACCGACGGGGCAAGAGACCCAGTACTTC. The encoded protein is CASSPTGQETQYF.

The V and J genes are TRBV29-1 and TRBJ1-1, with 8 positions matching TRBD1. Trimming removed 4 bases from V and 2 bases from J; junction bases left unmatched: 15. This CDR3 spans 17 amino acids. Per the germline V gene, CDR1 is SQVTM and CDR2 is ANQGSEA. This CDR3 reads CSVAGGAFSIGNTEAFF. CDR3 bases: TGCAGCGTTGCAGGGGGCGCCTTCTCGATCGGAAACACTGAAGCTTTCTTT.

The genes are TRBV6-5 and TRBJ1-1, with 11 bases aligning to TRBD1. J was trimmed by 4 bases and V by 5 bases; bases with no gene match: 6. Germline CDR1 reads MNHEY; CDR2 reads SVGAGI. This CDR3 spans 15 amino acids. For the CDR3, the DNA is TGTGCCAGCAGTCCAGCCGGGACAGGGGGCACTGAAGCTTTCTTT. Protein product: CASSPAGTGGTEAFF.

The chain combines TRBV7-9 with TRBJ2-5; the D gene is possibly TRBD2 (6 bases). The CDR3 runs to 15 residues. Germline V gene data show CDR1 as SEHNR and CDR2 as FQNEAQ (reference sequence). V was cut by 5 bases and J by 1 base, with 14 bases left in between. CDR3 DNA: TGTGCCAGCAGCCAGACTCTAGCGACCCAAGAGACCCAGTACTTC. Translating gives CASSQTLATQETQYF.

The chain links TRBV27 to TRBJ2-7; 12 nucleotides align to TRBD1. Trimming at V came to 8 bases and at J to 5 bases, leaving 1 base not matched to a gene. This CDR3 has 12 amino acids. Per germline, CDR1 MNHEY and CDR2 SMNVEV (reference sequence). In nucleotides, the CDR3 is TGTGCCAGCCGGGACAGGGGGCACGAGCAGTACTTC. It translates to CASRDRGHEQYF.

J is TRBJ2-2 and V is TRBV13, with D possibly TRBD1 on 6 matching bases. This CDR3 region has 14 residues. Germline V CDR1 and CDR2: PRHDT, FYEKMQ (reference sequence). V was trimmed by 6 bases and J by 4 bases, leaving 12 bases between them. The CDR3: CASSVGAVTGELFF. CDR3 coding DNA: TGTGCCAGCAGTGTGGGGGCGGTCACCGGGGAGCTGTTTTTT.

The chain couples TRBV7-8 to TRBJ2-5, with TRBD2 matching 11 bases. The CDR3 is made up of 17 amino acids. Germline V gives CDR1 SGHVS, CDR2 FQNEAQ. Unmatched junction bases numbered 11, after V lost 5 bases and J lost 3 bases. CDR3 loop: CASSITPGLAGKETQYF. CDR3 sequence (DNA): TGTGCCAGCAGCATTACCCCCGGACTAGCGGGTAAAGAGACCCAGTACTTC.

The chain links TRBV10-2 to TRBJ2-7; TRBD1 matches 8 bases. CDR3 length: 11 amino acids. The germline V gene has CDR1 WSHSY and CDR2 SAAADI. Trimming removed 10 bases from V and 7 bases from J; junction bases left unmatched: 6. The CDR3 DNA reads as TGCGCCACACGACAGGGGCGGGAGCAGTACTTC. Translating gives CATRQGREQYF.

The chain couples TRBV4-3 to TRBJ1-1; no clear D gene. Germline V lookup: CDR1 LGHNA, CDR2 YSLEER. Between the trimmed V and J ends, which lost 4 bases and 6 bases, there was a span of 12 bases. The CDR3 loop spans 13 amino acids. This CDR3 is CASSPELFAEAFF. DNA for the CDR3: TGCGCCAGCAGCCCAGAATTGTTCGCTGAAGCTTTCTTT.

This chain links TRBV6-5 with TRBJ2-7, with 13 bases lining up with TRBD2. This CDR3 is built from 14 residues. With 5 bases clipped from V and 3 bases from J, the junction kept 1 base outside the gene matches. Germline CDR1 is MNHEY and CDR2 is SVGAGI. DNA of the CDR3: TGTGCCAGCAGTCGGACTAGCGGGGGCTACGAGCAGTACTTC. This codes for CASSRTSGGYEQYF.

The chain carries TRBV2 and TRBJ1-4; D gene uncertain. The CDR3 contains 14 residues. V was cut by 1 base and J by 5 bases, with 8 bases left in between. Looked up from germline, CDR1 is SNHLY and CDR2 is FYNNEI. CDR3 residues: CASSEGWQNEKLFF. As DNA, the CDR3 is TGTGCCAGCAGTGAAGGGTGGCAGAATGAAAAACTGTTTTTT.

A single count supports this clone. Here the CDR3 DNA reads TGTGCCAGCTCACCACGGACAGGGGAGTCCTACAATGAGCAGTTCTTC. This encodes CASSPRTGESYNEQFF. V and J are TRBV18 and TRBJ2-1; 9 nucleotides agree with TRBD1. J lost 1 base, V lost 1 base, and 2 bases had no gene match. Germline V CDR1 and CDR2: KGHSH, LQKENI. The CDR3 contains 16 residues. Full variable domain (rest looked up from reference TRBV18 and TRBJ2-1): NAGVMQNPRHLVRRRGQEARLRCSPMKGHSHVYWYRQLPEEGLKFMVYLQKENIIDESGMPKERFSAEFPKEGPSILRIQQVVRGDSAAYFCASSPRTGESYNEQFFGPGTRLTVL.

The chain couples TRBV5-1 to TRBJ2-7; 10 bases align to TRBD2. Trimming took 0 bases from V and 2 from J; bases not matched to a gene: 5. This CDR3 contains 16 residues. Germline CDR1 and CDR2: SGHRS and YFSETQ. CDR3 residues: CASSLGLAGGPYEQYF. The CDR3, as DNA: TGCGCCAGCAGCTTGGGACTAGCGGGTGGACCCTACGAGCAGTACTTC.

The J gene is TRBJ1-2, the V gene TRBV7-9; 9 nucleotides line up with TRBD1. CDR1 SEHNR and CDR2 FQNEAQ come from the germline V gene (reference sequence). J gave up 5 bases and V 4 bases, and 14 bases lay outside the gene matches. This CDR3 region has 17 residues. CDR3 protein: CASSSGGSGQGRYGYTF. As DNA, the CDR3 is TGTGCCAGCAGCTCCGGTGGCTCCGGACAGGGGCGTTATGGCTACACCTTC.

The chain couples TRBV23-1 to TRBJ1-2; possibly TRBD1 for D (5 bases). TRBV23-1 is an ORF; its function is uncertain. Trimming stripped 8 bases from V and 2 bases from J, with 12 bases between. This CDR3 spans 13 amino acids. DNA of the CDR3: TGCGCCAGCGCGAACCGGACAAACTATGGCTACACCTTC. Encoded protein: CASANRTNYGYTF.

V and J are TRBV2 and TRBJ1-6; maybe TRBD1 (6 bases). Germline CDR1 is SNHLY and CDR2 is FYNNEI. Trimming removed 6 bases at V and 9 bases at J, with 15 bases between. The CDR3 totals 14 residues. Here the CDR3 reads CASRPQGASSPLHF. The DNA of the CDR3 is TGTGCCAGCAGACCACAGGGTGCTAGTTCACCCCTCCACTTT.

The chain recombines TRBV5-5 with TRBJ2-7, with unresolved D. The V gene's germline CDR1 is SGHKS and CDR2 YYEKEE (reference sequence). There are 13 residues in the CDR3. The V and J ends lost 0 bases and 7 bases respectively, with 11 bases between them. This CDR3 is CASSLEAGREQYF. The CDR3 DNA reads TGTGCCAGCAGCTTGGAGGCAGGAAGAGAGCAGTACTTC.

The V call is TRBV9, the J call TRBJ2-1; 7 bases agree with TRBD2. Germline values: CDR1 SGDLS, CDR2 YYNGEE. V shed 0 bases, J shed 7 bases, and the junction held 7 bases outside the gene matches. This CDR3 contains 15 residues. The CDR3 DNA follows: TGTGCCAGCAGCGTAGATCTAGCGGTGAGAAATGAGCAGTTCTTC. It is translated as CASSVDLAVRNEQFF.

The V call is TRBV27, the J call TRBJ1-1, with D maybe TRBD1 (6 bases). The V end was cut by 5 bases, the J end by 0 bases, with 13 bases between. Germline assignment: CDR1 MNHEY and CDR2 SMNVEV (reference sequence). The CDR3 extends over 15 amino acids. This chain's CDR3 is CASSLDRPLNTEAFF. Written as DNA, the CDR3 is TGTGCCAGCAGTCTAGACAGGCCGCTGAACACTGAAGCTTTCTTT.

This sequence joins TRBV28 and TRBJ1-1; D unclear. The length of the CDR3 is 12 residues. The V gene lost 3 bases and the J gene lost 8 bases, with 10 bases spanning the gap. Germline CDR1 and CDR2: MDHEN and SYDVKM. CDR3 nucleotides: TGTGCCAGCAGTTTCTCAACTTCCGAAGCTTTCTTT. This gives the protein CASSFSTSEAFF.